Below, 25 T cell receptor beta chains from the same sample are listed, as sequenced in a study of T-cell memory formation after mild COVID-19. One entry per CDR3 protein, called by TCRdb with MiXCR from the 5' RACE reads. In the table there are over 150,000 distinct CDR3 sequences, about 21% of which are singletons. The sequencing sample was made of PBMCs or a T cell subset sorted from them (not recorded which). These receptors came from an adult woman who had mild COVID-19 (a few samples of this study predate the infection). Cell type and time point are not known.

This sequence joins TRBV2 and TRBJ2-7; D ambiguous. The germline CDR1 and CDR2 sequences are SNHLY and FYNNEI. The V and J ends lost 7 bases and 0 bases respectively, with 13 bases between them. The CDR3 extends over 14 amino acids. CDR3 nucleotide sequence: TGTGCCAGCATTAGGCCAGGTAACTCCTACGAGCAGTACTTC. It is translated as CASIRPGNSYEQYF.

Notes on this clonotype: At one end the junction does not follow the germline gene, possibly because of a read error. This chain connects TRBV30 to TRBJ2-3; D is unresolved. Germline values: CDR1 GTSNPN, CDR2 SVGIG (reference sequence). CDR3 size: 11 residues. CDR3 sequence: CAWRGDCLGEF. CDR3 sequence (DNA): TGTGCCTGGAGAGGCGACTGCCTCGGAGAGTTT. Together with reference TRBV30 and TRBJ2-3, the CDR3 gives the full variable domain: SQTIHQWPATLVQPVGSPLSLECTVEGTSNPNLYWYRQAAGRGLQLLFYSVGIGQISSEVPQNLSASRPQDRQFILSSKKLLLSDSGFYLCAWRGDCLGEFGPGTRLTVL.

The rearrangement joins TRBV7-2 to TRBJ1-1; no reliable D call. Germline lookup yields CDR1 SGHTA and CDR2 FQGNSA. The V end lost 5 bases, the J end lost 1 base, and 8 bases lay between the germline ends. CDR3 length: 13 residues. In nucleotides, the CDR3 is TGTGCCAGCAGCGGATGGGAGAACACTGAAGCTTTCTTT. This gives the protein CASSGWENTEAFF.

The rearrangement joins TRBV11-2 to TRBJ1-1, with D hard to call. V was trimmed by 5 bases and J by 8 bases, leaving 12 bases between them. The germline V gene has CDR1 SGHAT and CDR2 FQNNGV. The CDR3 consists of 12 residues. CDR3 nucleotide sequence: TGTGCCAGCAGCCCGGAACTTGGGGAAGCTTTCTTT. Amino acids: CASSPELGEAFF. The variable domain in full, with the rest retrieved from reference TRBV11-2 and TRBJ1-1, is EAGVAQSPRYKIIEKRQSVAFWCNPISGHATLYWYQQILGQGPKLLIQFQNNGVVDDSQLPKDRFSAERLKGVDSTLKIQPAKLEDSAVYLCASSPELGEAFFGQGTRLTVV.

The chain links TRBV6-1 to TRBJ2-1; 9 bases align to TRBD2. This CDR3 region has 15 residues. The ends lost 4 bases at V and 8 bases at J; junction bases unmatched: 9. CDR1 and CDR2 from the germline V gene are MNHNS and SASEGT. CDR3 nucleotides: TGTGCCAGCAGTGTAGTTGCGGGGGGGCTGGATGAGCAGTTCTTC. Translation: CASSVVAGGLDEQFF.

This clonotype was observed a few times. The gene calls are TRBV11-2 and TRBJ2-3, with 7 bases lining up with TRBD2. CDR1 SGHAT and CDR2 FQNNGV come from the germline V gene. V shed 6 bases and J 0 bases; nucleotides not matched to a gene: 3. This CDR3 region has 14 residues. The CDR3 DNA reads as TGTGCCAGCAGGCGGGAGAGTAGCACAGATACGCAGTATTTT. It translates to CASRRESSTDTQYF.

The chain recombines TRBV6-2 or TRBV6-3 with TRBJ1-2; TRBD1 is a possible D gene (5 bases). The length of the CDR3 is 13 residues. Trimming removed 6 bases at V and 4 bases at J, with 12 bases between. Germline V gene lookup returns CDR1 MNHEY and CDR2 SVGEGT. CDR3 amino acids: CASSLTDSYGYTF. In DNA form, the CDR3 reads TGTGCCAGCAGCCTAACTGACAGCTATGGCTACACCTTC.

The V and J genes are TRBV12-3 or TRBV12-4 and TRBJ2-7; 7 nucleotides line up with TRBD2. The trim removed 4 bases at V and 2 bases at J, leaving 11 bases unmatched. CDR3 length: 16 residues. The CDR3 DNA follows: TGTGCCAGCAGTTCCTACAGCGGGATTACCCCCTACGAGCAGTACTTC. Translation gives CASSSYSGITPYEQYF.

The V call is TRBV20-1, the J call TRBJ1-5; 7 positions agree with TRBD1. CDR1 is DFQATT, CDR2 SNEGSKA, per germline (reference sequence). The CDR3 length is 15 residues. J gave up 4 bases and V 1 base, and 7 bases lay outside the gene matches. The CDR3 DNA reads TGCAGTGCTAGAGGGCCCAAGGGGGCGAATCAGCCCCAGCATTTT. Its translation: CSARGPKGANQPQHF.

This chain connects TRBV24-1 to TRBJ2-3; D perhaps matches TRBD1 (7 bases). The CDR3 length is 16 residues. Trimming removed 3 bases from V and 4 bases from J, with 16 bases in between. CDR1 KGHDR and CDR2 SFDVKD come from the germline V gene. CDR3 amino acids: CATSDPTGTGPDTQYF. CDR3 nucleotide sequence: TGTGCCACCAGTGATCCGACAGGGACTGGTCCAGATACGCAGTATTTT.

V gene TRBV30 combines with J gene TRBJ1-1; the D is unclear. Germline CDR1 and CDR2: GTSNPN and SVGIG (reference sequence). Trimming removed 2 bases from V and 2 bases from J, with 9 bases in between. The CDR3 length is 13 residues. In DNA, the CDR3 is TGTGCCTGGAGTAGGGAAGGCAACACTGAAGCTTTCTTT. Its protein is CAWSREGNTEAFF. Full variable domain (outside the CDR3, taken from reference TRBV30 and TRBJ1-1): SQTIHQWPATLVQPVGSPLSLECTVEGTSNPNLYWYRQAAGRGLQLLFYSVGIGQISSEVPQNLSASRPQDRQFILSSKKLLLSDSGFYLCAWSREGNTEAFFGQGTRLTVV.

The rearrangement joins TRBV27 to TRBJ2-3, with TRBD1 matching 9 bases. V was clipped by 7 bases and J by 4 bases; unmatched bases: 3. This CDR3 contains 13 residues. In germline, CDR1 is MNHEY, CDR2 SMNVEV (reference sequence). CDR3 in amino acids: CASNRTGADTQYF. The CDR3 DNA follows: TGTGCCAGCAACCGGACAGGGGCAGATACGCAGTATTTT.

Only a few counts were recorded for this clonotype. This chain's CDR3 is CASSRGFSYEQYF. The DNA for the CDR3 is TGTGCCAGCAGTCGCGGCTTCTCCTACGAGCAGTACTTC. The V gene is TRBV7-9, the J gene TRBJ2-7; D gene unclear. This CDR3 is built from 13 residues. V was clipped by 6 bases and J by 0 bases, with 9 bases between them. Germline lookup yields CDR1 SEHNR and CDR2 FQNEAQ (reference sequence).

This clonotype came up many times. The chain links TRBV7-9 to TRBJ2-1; 7 bases are shared with TRBD1. The CDR3 is 16 residues long. V dropped 0 bases and J dropped 0; count of bases not matched to a gene: 2. Germline V CDR1 and CDR2: SEHNR, FQNEAQ (reference sequence). Written as DNA, the CDR3 is TGTGCCAGCAGCTTAGCCCGGACAGGCTCCTACAATGAGCAGTTCTTC. This translates into CASSLARTGSYNEQFF.

This sequence joins TRBV6-5 and TRBJ2-1; D is possibly TRBD1 or TRBD2 (5 bases each). V lost 8 bases and J 5 bases, leaving 25 bases between the germline ends. CDR1 and CDR2 (germline): MNHEY, SVGAGI. The CDR3 runs 17 residues. CDR3 region: CASGIRAVGVEDNEQFF. The CDR3 DNA follows: TGTGCCAGCGGAATCAGGGCTGTGGGAGTGGAGGACAATGAGCAGTTCTTC.

This clonotype turned up a few times. V and J are TRBV5-6 and TRBJ1-2; TRBD1 aligns across 7 bases. Trimming at V came to 5 bases and at J to 6 bases, leaving 10 bases not matched to a gene. The CDR3 extends over 14 amino acids. Germline V gene lookup returns CDR1 SGHDT and CDR2 YYEEEE. The CDR3 nucleotides read TGTGCCAGCAGGGCCCCCGACAGGGAGGATGGCTACACCTTC. Translating it yields CASRAPDREDGYTF.

This chain links TRBV5-6 with TRBJ2-1; D possibly matches TRBD1 or TRBD2 (5 bases each). The V gene lost 0 bases and the J gene lost 6 bases, with 13 bases spanning the gap. CDR1 SGHDT and CDR2 YYEEEE come from the germline V gene. The CDR3 sequence is 15 residues long. CDR3 bases: TGTGCCAGCAGCTTGGCGTATGGTGGGGGCAATGAGCAGTTCTTC. Translating gives CASSLAYGGGNEQFF.

The genes are TRBV24-1 and TRBJ1-5; D uncertain. Germline CDR1 is KGHDR and CDR2 is SFDVKD. The CDR3 has 12 residues. Trimming took off 6 bases at V and 7 bases at J, with 9 bases between the two ends. The CDR3 region has the DNA TGTGCCACCAGTTCGGGTTCCCAGCCCCAGCATTTT. Encoded protein: CATSSGSQPQHF.

This clonotype was counted between two and nine times. The gene calls are TRBV29-1 and TRBJ2-3; D possibly uses TRBD1 or TRBD2 (5 bases each). V lost 6 bases to trimming and J lost 0 bases, with 16 bases between them. CDR1 and CDR2 (germline): SQVTM, ANQGSEA. CDR3 length: 15 residues. This CDR3 is CSVPGTPGSTDTQYF. DNA of the CDR3: TGCAGCGTGCCAGGGACCCCGGGGAGCACAGATACGCAGTATTTT.

The sample holds a few counts of this clonotype. The chain uses TRBV4-3 and TRBJ1-2, with TRBD1 as a possible D gene (6 bases). The CDR3 has 15 residues. Germline CDR1 and CDR2: LGHNA and YSLEER. V was cut by 0 bases and J by 3 bases, with 11 bases left in between. The CDR3 reads CASSQDTGGHYGYTF. The CDR3 nucleotides read TGCGCCAGCAGCCAAGATACTGGGGGCCACTATGGCTACACCTTC.

The chain joins TRBV9 to TRBJ1-2; TRBD1 matches 8 bases. Germline CDR1 and CDR2: SGDLS and YYNGEE. The CDR3 loop spans 14 amino acids. J was trimmed by 4 bases and V by 3 bases; bases with no gene match: 5. CDR3 coding DNA: TGTGCCAGCAGCGAGGGACAGGCGATCTATGGCTACACCTTC. Its translation: CASSEGQAIYGYTF.

The rearrangement joins TRBV19 to TRBJ1-1; D uncertain. CDR1 and CDR2 from the germline V gene are LNHDA and SQIVND (reference sequence). Between the trimmed V and J ends, which lost 1 base and 14 bases, there was a span of 26 bases. This CDR3 contains 16 residues. The CDR3 reads CASSIGRVSRLGQRFF. CDR3 bases: TGTGCCAGTAGTATAGGGAGGGTTTCGCGTCTCGGGCAGCGATTCTTT.

The gene calls are TRBV5-4 and TRBJ2-7; 13 bases line up with TRBD2. Trimming cost V 5 bases and J 4 bases; bases outside gene matches: 6. The CDR3 has 15 amino acids. CDR1 is SGHNT and CDR2 is YYREEE in the germline V gene (reference sequence). The CDR3 loop reads CASSRGLAGSYEQYF. The CDR3, as DNA: TGTGCCAGCAGTCGGGGACTAGCGGGATCGTACGAGCAGTACTTC. The complete variable domain, with remaining parts taken from reference TRBV5-4 and TRBJ2-7, reads ETGVTQSPTHLIKTRGQQVTLRCSSQSGHNTVSWYQQALGQGPQFIFQYYREEENGRGNFPPRFSGLQFPNYSSELNVNALELDDSALYLCASSRGLAGSYEQYFGPGTRLTVT.

The V gene is TRBV29-1, the J gene TRBJ2-7; no firm D call. This CDR3 has 14 residues. Germline values: CDR1 SQVTM, CDR2 ANQGSEA. V was pared by 1 base and J by 0 bases, with 10 bases between. The CDR3 spells CSVEGGTSSYEQYF. CDR3 nucleotide sequence: TGCAGCGTTGAAGGAGGAACAAGCTCCTACGAGCAGTACTTC.

The chain couples TRBV7-9 to TRBJ2-3; D may correspond to TRBD1 or TRBD2 (5 bases each). V shed 3 bases and J shed 0 bases, with 7 bases lying between them. The CDR3 is 14 residues long. In germline, CDR1 is SEHNR, CDR2 FQNEAQ (reference sequence). The CDR3 is CASSFGTSTDTQYF. CDR3 bases: TGTGCCAGCAGCTTTGGGACGAGCACAGATACGCAGTATTTT.